This TCR beta chain was captured in a study of cytomegalovirus exposure and HLA in healthy donors (dated by TCRdb to the late 2010s). With respect to the entire study: An earlier analysis of around 600 of the donors reported about 290 Gb of sequence data and some 100 million unique TCR beta sequences from roughly 180 million T cells. In the later analysis, no new phenotypic data were used to find candidate immune exposures; instead, reliance was placed on TCR beta sequences and their occurrence across donors. Donor age, sex, ethnicity and CMV serostatus were compiled alongside the repertoire data. Genome-wide SNP genotypes for about 65% of the roughly 670 donors were used in a later genetic analysis, which treated that subset as a discovery cohort. The study combined high-throughput TCR immunosequencing, statistical association of individual TCRs with disease status, and machine learning to predict cytomegalovirus infection status. The aim of the study was to test whether cataloging public T cell receptors could identify signatures of past pathogen exposure. In addition to the first cohort of 666 subjects, a separate validation cohort of some 120 different subjects was used. Among some 410 genotyped donors of the cohort, an average of about 240,000 unique TCR beta nucleotide sequences was sequenced per donor, of which roughly 18% were non-productive. Typing coverage varied by locus: about 629-630 donors for A, B, C, DRB1 and DQB1; roughly 560 for DQA1; some 610 for DPA1; 400 to 480 for DPB1. In an earlier analysis of roughly 600 of the donors, high-throughput TCR beta sequencing was used to judge whether each TCR beta V gene segment behaved as functional or pseudogenic. Among the roughly 400 genotyped donors, approximately 76% belonged to the genetic ancestry cluster associated with self-reported Caucasian donors. The T cell repertoires of some 670 subjects were profiled by immunosequencing and related to cytomegalovirus serostatus. To study patterns of TCR occurrence, a later analysis re-analyzed previously published TCR beta repertoires from just over 650 donors and added high-resolution HLA genotyping. Five DR-DQ haplotypes were handled as single units for association and clustering because linkage in the cohort was strong. All discovery cohort repertoires had been generated using a single sequencing platform. HLA typing covered class I and class II loci at four-digit resolution. Roughly 300 gigabases of sequencing data and tens of millions of unique TCR sequences were included in an early release covering about 700 HLA-typed donors. What the study reported, not specific to this receptor: A further reported finding was that TCR beta sequences accurately predicted the HLA-A and HLA-B alleles for most subjects in the first cohort. According to a later genetic analysis, donors in an Asian-associated ancestry cluster had fewer N-insertions in productive TCRs than the roughly 670-donor mean. A total of some 180 TCR beta chains were listed by the study as associated with cytomegalovirus. Specific HLA alleles were associated with 15,000 to 20,000 TCR beta sequences at a false discovery rate of 0.05 in a later analysis. Because HLA typing was missing for some donors at each locus, association tests included only the typed subset. The authors suggested that the approach could potentially be generalized to other disease states and immunological phenotypes. According to a later analysis, parvovirus B19, influenza, CMV and Epstein-Barr virus appeared linked to several top co-occurrence clusters. When HLA alleles, especially DR and DQ, strongly co-occurred, attributing TCR associations to individual alleles was difficult. Across donors, most TCR sequences were observed very rarely, whereas some public TCRs were present in many individuals. Some IMGT-functional V segments, including TRBV6-2 and TRBV6-3, could not be told apart with the 87-base-pair reads, so those segments were excluded. The sequencing pipeline was judged likely to have produced a cluster of highly shared sequence variants as a technical artifact. Immune exposure information for the cohort was limited to CMV serostatus. Cytomegalovirus status was reported to be diagnosed by the classifier with high specificity and sensitivity in both the original and validation cohorts. Roughly uniform sequencing depth across donors was assumed in presence/absence analyses, although this assumption may not hold. Most CMV-associated TCR beta chains appeared to be HLA-restricted in a later analysis, and the HLA associations seemed to be driven largely by CMV exposure. Correlated functional status among segregating V segments might be attributable to linkage disequilibrium, but an unknown experimental factor could not be ruled out. Three of the identified cytomegalovirus-associated TCR beta chains were confirmed in vitro to be specific for cytomegalovirus antigens. In a later analysis, HLA-associated TCR beta chains were found to be more clonally expanded and to have lower generation probabilities than equally common non-associated chains. In a later analysis, the rate of TCR association differed among HLA loci, with DRB1 alleles having the most associated TCRs and HLA-C alleles having the fewest. The earlier analysis of nearly 600 of the donors excluded around 17 rarely observed V segments, including chromosome 9 orphons, because counts were too low. An association between a missense DCLRE1C variant and V-gene and J-gene trimming of TCR beta chains was found in a later genetic analysis and replicated in an independent cohort. In an earlier analysis of 587 of the donors, most TCR beta V segments appeared in productive rearrangements about 90% or about 30% of the time, broadly matching IMGT annotations. The cohort was sequenced for TCR beta chains only, and without alpha or paired-chain data the features that could be detected were limited.

This clone occurred a few times. It lacks a known antigen. Base qualities are not provided; no much larger clone lies one nucleotide away. The cohort was made up of 650 to 700 healthy bone marrow donors. At the time of sampling, all cohort members were nominally healthy, though unrecorded immune exposures were likely present. CMV serostatus was positive for about 300 and negative for 352 of the 666 cohort members, and was not recorded for this donor. Each donor provided a peripheral blood sample, and peripheral blood mononuclear cells were used for TCR beta sequencing. The Qiagen DNeasy Blood Extraction Kit was used to extract genomic DNA from the blood cell samples. Library preparation used the immunoSEQ multiplex PCR assay. A mixture of 60 forward primers for TCR Vbeta segments and 13 reverse primers for TCR Jbeta segments was used in the multiplex PCR. The CDR3 region of rearranged TCR beta genes was amplified from genomic DNA with a multiplex PCR assay. Amplified TCR beta libraries were sequenced as 87-base-pair reads on the Illumina HiSeq System. As for how the authors treated the data: Across the 666 repertoires, a later analysis counted tens of millions of unique TCR beta chains, roughly 11 million of which were shared by at least two donors. To remove PCR and sequencing errors, raw reads were error-corrected and collapsed into unique sequences using a nearest-neighbor algorithm that merged closely related sequences. V, D and J gene segments were assigned by aligning CDR3 sequences to IMGT reference sequences. For a sequence to be retained, a match of at least six nucleotides was required to both a V gene segment and a J gene segment. A rearrangement was called productive if the CDR3 had no stop codons and remained in frame with V and J, and every other rearrangement was called non-productive. CDR3 was defined according to IMGT convention as the region running from the second conserved V-encoded cysteine to the conserved J-encoded phenylalanine. The earlier analysis of about 500 of the donors excluded sequences that lacked an unambiguous match to a single V gene segment. In an earlier analysis of some 590 of the donors, V segments were called functional above 56.7% productive rearrangements and were called segregating when the between-donor standard deviation exceeded 5%. A statistical classification framework was built to diagnose cytomegalovirus status from the catalog of TCR beta chain sequences. A later analysis assigned V and J genes by comparing TCR nucleotide sequences with IMGT/GENE-DB human TR gene sequences. In a later analysis, CDR3 sequences and most-parsimonious VDJ recombination scenarios were assigned using the TCRdist pipeline. In a later analysis, every TCR beta chain was defined by the combination of its CDR3 amino acid sequence and its V-gene family, and reads without a unique V-gene family were dropped. As a way to deal with suspected cross-contamination and a sequencing artifact, a later analysis dropped approximately 590 nucleotide sequences that were highly shared and had low generation probability. For each public chain, a later analysis derived a clonal expansion index from normalized ranks of inferred template counts within each repertoire. In a later analysis, generation probabilities were computed using a VDJ recombination model fitted to out-of-frame rearrangements, and the results were checked against IGoR. Hypergeometric tests were used in a later analysis to score TCR-TCR, TCR-HLA and TCR-CMV co-occurrence, with a repertoire-size bias correction applied to the TCR pairs. False discovery rates were estimated in a later analysis by permuting HLA or CMV assignments 20 times. In a later analysis, co-occurring TCRs were grouped with DBSCAN, and TCRdist sequence similarity was added when clustering was performed within HLA-allele-positive subsets. Co-occurrence clustering excluded repertoires with fewer than 30,000 or more than 120,000 public chains, plus five with anomalous nucleotide sharing. TCRdb holds this immuneACCESS table with in-frame rearrangements only. Some clones are missing; in checked studies, unresolved V genes explain under half, and the rest has no known cause. V and J calls plus clone size are reproduced from that table; the DNA served to infer D and trimming. Recorded for this sample are 150,000 to 200,000 clones; approximately 72% of them occurred a single time. Clones ranked in the top ten supply roughly 2.5% of the sample.

For this chain, trimming is 5 bases at the V end and 6 bases at the J end, and the number of junction bases without a gene match is 7. CDR1 and CDR2 (MNHEY, SVGAGI) derive from the germline V gene. From the cysteine up to the phenylalanine, the CDR3 has a length of 15 residues. The entry retains the CDR3 DNA only, 45 bases that are in frame from base 1. Input material: PBMCs. This clonotype was obtained from a human donor in good health. This receptor chain uses TRBV6-5 and TRBJ2-3, and 11 junction bases match TRBD2. The nucleotide sequence reads as follows: TGTGCCAGCAGTCCGACTAGCGGGGCCTGGGATACGCAGTATTTT. Translated, this is CASSPTSGAWDTQYF.